This is a list of T cell receptor beta chains from one sample in a study of metastatic and nonmetastatic thyroid tumors. TCRdb re-called the PCR reads via MiXCR. This sample yields some 40,000 clones, of which approximately 17% are seen a single time; roughly 13% belongs to the top ten. The material sequenced was tumor tissue. These receptors originate from a female donor with papillary thyroid cancer or a benign thyroid nodule (not recorded which). Some clones in this sample may be carry-over from other donors' samples. Each CDR3 is given with its conserved first and last residue. Each record gives: CDR3 DNA, CDR3 protein, D gene, V gene, clone size, CDR3 length, J gene. The D gene is left open where the match is weak. Size values are once, few and many counts, or a class for expanded clones, and some rows have none.

TGTGTCAGCAGCCCAGGGGAATCAAGATCCTACGAGCAGTACTTC	CVSSPGESRSYEQYF	NA	TRBV11-2	NA	15	TRBJ2-7
TGCTGTGCGCCGCCGGGACTAGCGGGTTACAATGAGCAGTTCTTC	CCAPPGLAGYNEQFF	TRBD2	TRBV20-1	many	15	TRBJ2-1
TGTGCCAGCATTGAGTCCCTCTACAATGGGCAGTTCTTC	CASIESLYNGQFF	NA	TRBV2	NA	13	TRBJ2-1
TGTGTCAGTAGTGCGCGGCGGGACAGGGTCAACGAGCAGTACTTC	CVSSARRDRVNEQYF	TRBD1	TRBV19	few	15	TRBJ2-7
TGCGCCAGCAGCCAACTAACATCCTCGGGACTCCAGTACTTC	CASSQLTSSGLQYF	NA	TRBV4-1	many	14	TRBJ2-5
TGTGCCAGTACGGAGGACAGAAGCTATGGCTACACCTTC	CASTEDRSYGYTF	NA	TRBV19	medium-sized	13	TRBJ1-2
TGTGCCAGCAGCTTAGATCACCCAGACAGAGGCTACACCTTC	CASSLDHPDRGYTF	NA	TRBV11-2	many	14	TRBJ1-2
TGTGCCAGCTGTTTCGGAGCGCACACCGCGCAGTACTTC	CASCFGAHTAQYF	NA	TRBV12-3/TRBV12-4	NA	13	TRBJ2-7
TGTGCCAGCAGCAGAAAAACAGGGGGTGTTAATGAAAAACTGTTTTTT	CASSRKTGGVNEKLFF	TRBD1	TRBV11-2	many	16	TRBJ1-4
TGTGCCAGCAGCGTACGGGGGGCTGGAGAGACCCAGTACTTC	CASSVRGAGETQYF	NA	TRBV9	NA	14	TRBJ2-5
TGTGCCAGCAGCCACACTGTCCGGGGAATGCTAGCGGTTAGCTCCTACGAGCAGTACTTC	CASSHTVRGMLAVSSYEQYF	TRBD2	TRBV13	NA	20	TRBJ2-7
TGTGCCAGCAGTAACGGATTTAACTATGGCTACACCTTC	CASSNGFNYGYTF	NA	TRBV6-1	many	13	TRBJ1-2
TGTGCCAGTAGTAGTACCGGGACCTACGAGCAGTACTTC	CASSSTGTYEQYF	NA	TRBV19	few	13	TRBJ2-7
TGTGCCAGCTCACCAGCTGCGAAGAACTCTGGAAACACCATATATTTT	CASSPAAKNSGNTIYF	NA	TRBV18	many	16	TRBJ1-3
TGTGCCACCGCGCGGGGCAATGAGCAGTTCTTC	CATARGNEQFF	NA	TRBV10-3	few	11	TRBJ2-1
TGTGCCAGCCTGTGGCTAGCGGGAACCGGGGAGCTGTTTTTT	CASLWLAGTGELFF	TRBD2	TRBV6-1	medium-sized	14	TRBJ2-2
TGTGCCAGCAGCTTCGGACAGCCCTCCTACGAGCAGTACTTC	CASSFGQPSYEQYF	NA	TRBV7-9	many	14	TRBJ2-7
TGTGCCAGCTCACCCTCGGGGAACACTGAAGCTTTCTTT	CASSPSGNTEAFF	NA	TRBV18	many	13	TRBJ1-1
TGTGCCAGCAGCCCAGAACCTCGACTAGCGGGAGTTCAAGAGACCCAGTACTTC	CASSPEPRLAGVQETQYF	TRBD2	TRBV7-2	many	18	TRBJ2-5
TGTGCCAGCAGTTTTATAGAGACCCAGTACTTC	CASSFIETQYF	NA	TRBV28	many	11	TRBJ2-5
TGCAGCGTTGTCGAACAGGGTTACCACCAAGAGACCCAGTACTTC	CSVVEQGYHQETQYF	NA	TRBV29-1	many	15	TRBJ2-5
TGTGCCAGCAGTGAAACAAAACCCAATGGCTACACCTTC	CASSETKPNGYTF	NA	TRBV2	NA	13	TRBJ1-2
TGTGCCACCAGTGACGCCTCAGGGGTGCGCTACCAGCAGTACTTC	CATSDASGVRYQQYF	NA	TRBV24-1	few	15	TRBJ2-7
TGTGCCACCAGCAGAGCCCCACAGAACTATGGCTACACCTTC	CATSRAPQNYGYTF	NA	TRBV15	many	14	TRBJ1-2
TGTGGGCTGGACCGTCAGCCCCAGCATTTT	CGLDRQPQHF	NA	TRBV5-6	medium-sized	10	TRBJ1-5
TGTGCCAGCAGTTCGCCGACAGGGCTGAACACTGAAGCTTTCTTT	CASSSPTGLNTEAFF	TRBD1	TRBV12-3/TRBV12-4	many	15	TRBJ1-1
TGTGCCAGCAGCTTAGGAGTGAACTCTGGAAACACCATATATTTT	CASSLGVNSGNTIYF	NA	TRBV7-8	NA	15	TRBJ1-3
TGTGCCAGCAGGCTCACAACTAGCACAGATACGCAGTATTTT	CASRLTTSTDTQYF	NA	TRBV6-2/TRBV6-3	many	14	TRBJ2-3
TGCGCCAGCAGCCCGACAGGGGATTGCTACACCTTC	CASSPTGDCYTF	TRBD1	TRBV4-1	NA	12	TRBJ1-2
TGTGCCAGCAGTTACACAGGGGGCGAGCCCGGGGAGCTGTTTTTT	CASSYTGGEPGELFF	TRBD1	TRBV5-6	many	15	TRBJ2-2
TGTGCCAGCAGCCATGGAGACAGTCCAGGACATGAAAAACTGTTTTTT	CASSHGDSPGHEKLFF	NA	TRBV3-1	many	16	TRBJ1-4
TGTGCCAGCAGCTTAGTATCGTGGGGAGAAGCTTTCTTT	CASSLVSWGEAFF	NA	TRBV7-9	many	13	TRBJ1-1
TGTGCCAGCAGTGACTCGGGCGACAGGGGGAATGAGCAGTTCTTC	CASSDSGDRGNEQFF	TRBD1	TRBV6-4	few	15	TRBJ2-1
TGTGCCAGCAGTTCCAGGGTTTCCCTTTACAATGAGCAGTTCTTC	CASSSRVSLYNEQFF	NA	TRBV27	many	15	TRBJ2-1
TGTGCCAGCAGCCAAGGGCGGGGGACCTACAATGAGCAGTTCTTC	CASSQGRGTYNEQFF	TRBD2	TRBV3-1	few	15	TRBJ2-1
TGCGCCAGCAGCGAGACTAGCGGGGGGGCGAATGAGCAGTTCTTC	CASSETSGGANEQFF	TRBD2	TRBV5-1	many	15	TRBJ2-1
TGTGCCAGCAGTCGGAGACAGGGGGCCCTCGAAGCTTTCTTT	CASSRRQGALEAFF	TRBD1	TRBV28	NA	14	TRBJ1-1
TGTGCCATCAGTGAGTACTGGACAGGCATGAACACTGAAGCTTTCTTT	CAISEYWTGMNTEAFF	TRBD1	TRBV10-3	many	16	TRBJ1-1
TGCAGTGCTAGAGCCCATTTACTAGTAGCTGGCAATGAGCAGTTCTTC	CSARAHLLVAGNEQFF	NA	TRBV20-1	many	16	TRBJ2-1
TGCAGCGGATGGAGGGGGCCGAGCTCCTACAATGAGCAGTTCTTC	CSGWRGPSSYNEQFF	NA	TRBV29-1	many	15	TRBJ2-1
TGCAGTGCTAGAGTTAGGGTAGCGGGGGGGCCAGATTTAGTCAGTGAGCAGTTCTTC	CSARVRVAGGPDLVSEQFF	TRBD2	TRBV20-1	NA	19	TRBJ2-1
TGTGCCAGCAGATCAACTTGGCCAGAAGATACGCAGTATTTT	CASRSTWPEDTQYF	NA	TRBV28	NA	14	TRBJ2-3
TGTGCCAGCAGCTTTTTCCCGCCAAGGAAGGACGGCTGCACCTTC	CASSFFPPRKDGCTF	NA	TRBV7-2	few	15	TRBJ1-2
TGTGCCAGCAGGACACGGTGGGGTAGACACGAGCAGTACTTC	CASRTRWGRHEQYF	NA	TRBV6-1	many	14	TRBJ2-7
TGCGCCAGCAGCTATGGGACTAGCGGGGGAGAGACCCAGTACTTC	CASSYGTSGGETQYF	TRBD2	TRBV5-1	NA	15	TRBJ2-5
TGTGCCAGCAGGCCTGAGGATCCGCCTTCTAATGAAAAACTGTTTTTT	CASRPEDPPSNEKLFF	NA	TRBV12-3/TRBV12-4	many	16	TRBJ1-4
TGTGCCAGCAGGCCCTGGACTAGCGGTCTATTGACAGATACGCAGTATTTT	CASRPWTSGLLTDTQYF	TRBD2	TRBV11-1	NA	17	TRBJ2-3
TGTGCCAGCAGTGGGGCTCAGGGGGCTGAAGCTTTCTTT	CASSGAQGAEAFF	TRBD1	TRBV6-4	many	13	TRBJ1-1
TGTGCCAGCAGCTTACCGCGACAGGCCTTTGGAGCTTTCTTT	CASSLPRQAFGAFF	NA	TRBV11-2	many	14	TRBJ1-1
TGTGCCACCAGTGATTTTTACGGGGAGCTGTTTTTT	CATSDFYGELFF	NA	TRBV24-1	many	12	TRBJ2-2
TGTGCCAGCAGTTACGACCAGGGACTAGCGGCCTACGTGCATTACTTC	CASSYDQGLAAYVHYF	TRBD2	TRBV6-5	few	16	TRBJ2-7